This TCR beta chain was observed in a study of T-cell reconstitution after alpha-beta-depleted transplantation in children. In its sample, this clonotype was seen a few times. Researchers prepared the TCRbeta library using unique molecular identifiers, the study reports. TCRdb reprocessed the PCR reads with MiXCR, giving one entry per CDR3 protein. Of 600,000 to 700,000 distinct CDR3 sequences in the sample, around 17% were seen once. The sample here was PBMCs from the stem cell graft donor, taken from the stem cell graft. The sequence was collected from a human donor who donated a stem cell graft to a child with acute myeloid leukemia.

The CDR3 here is CSAHRGGREQFF. The CDR3 bases are TGCAGTGCCCACCGGGGGGGCCGTGAGCAGTTCTTC. The chain has TRBV20-1 and TRBJ2-1; 8 bases map to TRBD2. Trimming removed 6 bases from V and 9 bases from J; junction bases left unmatched: 7. Germline V CDR1 and CDR2: DFQATT, SNEGSKA (reference sequence). This CDR3 is 12 amino acids long.